The 28 T cell receptor beta chains presented below share a single source sample, sequenced in a study of lymphopenia after photon versus proton radiotherapy (dated 2019 in TCRdb). The library was generated by the immunoSEQ multiplex PCR assay. The table comes from immuneACCESS by way of TCRdb, which keeps in-frame sequences with V and J called. Part of the clones is missing from these tables; in studies checked, under half for an unresolved V gene and the rest for unknown reasons. The sample table shows about 50,000 clones, and about 92% are seen once. The ten largest account for over 15% of the sample. Sequences were derived from peripheral blood, sampled from a patient treated with photon-based radiotherapy. The source is a woman in her thirties or forties with cholangiocarcinoma.

The J gene is TRBJ2-1, the V gene TRBV29-1; TRBD1 matches 12 bases. Trimming took 4 bases from V and 8 from J; bases not matched to a gene: 6. Germline CDR1 and CDR2: SQVTM and ANQGSEA. The CDR3 consists of 14 residues. CDR3 in amino acids: CSVVWDRGHDEQFF. CDR3 DNA: TGCAGCGTTGTTTGGGACAGGGGGCACGATGAGCAGTTCTTC.

The rearrangement links TRBV4-3 to TRBJ2-5, with 16 positions matching TRBD2. Germline-derived CDR1 and CDR2 are LGHNA and YSLEER. This CDR3 has 20 amino acids. The V segment lost 4 bases and the J segment 5 bases; nucleotides outside the gene matches: 16. The CDR3 spells CASSRAPPGTSGRAGETQYF. CDR3 DNA: TGCGCCAGCAGCCGAGCACCGCCGGGGACTAGCGGGAGGGCCGGGGAGACCCAGTACTTC.

The rearrangement links TRBV29-1 to TRBJ2-5; D call uncertain. V lost 7 bases to trimming and J lost 2 bases, with 11 bases between them. From germline, CDR1 is SQVTM and CDR2 ANQGSEA. The CDR3 contains 12 residues. The CDR3 DNA sequence: TGCAGCGCTAAAAGTACTCAAGAGACCCAGTACTTC. Translation: CSAKSTQETQYF.

The V and J genes are TRBV9 and TRBJ1-1; weak D call: TRBD1 (6 bases). CDR1 and CDR2 from the germline V gene are SGDLS and YYNGEE. The CDR3 length is 14 residues. The ends were cut back, 4 bases at V and 0 bases at J, with 10 bases in the middle. CDR3 sequence (DNA): TGTGCCAGCAGCAAGGGGGTCATGAACACTGAAGCTTTCTTT. It codes for CASSKGVMNTEAFF.

This sequence joins TRBV7-2 and TRBJ2-1; the D is unclear. Germline-derived CDR1 and CDR2 are SGHTA and FQGNSA. V shed 5 bases and J shed 8 bases, with 13 bases lying between them. This CDR3 has 13 amino acids. CDR3 region: CASSRAFLDEQFF. CDR3 nucleotide sequence: TGTGCCAGCAGCCGGGCTTTCCTTGATGAGCAGTTCTTC.

V is TRBV7-6 and J is TRBJ2-7; tentatively, D is TRBD2 (6 bases). Germline assignment: CDR1 SGHVS and CDR2 FNYEAQ. Trimming stripped 4 bases from V and 6 bases from J, with 16 bases between. The CDR3 is 14 residues long. The CDR3 bases are TGTGCCAGCAGCTCAATAGCGGACCGCCGCGAGCAGTACTTC. Translated: CASSSIADRREQYF.

The rearrangement uses TRBV2 and TRBJ2-3; D is ambiguous. The CDR3 runs to 15 residues. V gave up 3 bases and J gave up 5 bases, with 15 bases separating them. Germline V gene sequence: CDR1 SNHLY, CDR2 FYNNEI. The CDR3 DNA reads as TGTGCCAGCAGTGAGGTTCGGCCTAGAGGAGATACGCAGTATTTT. This codes for CASSEVRPRGDTQYF.

This clone has just one count. The chain uses TRBV30 and TRBJ1-6, with 7 bases identical to TRBD1. Germline CDR1 GTSNPN, CDR2 SVGIG (reference sequence). After removal of 2 bases from V and 7 bases from J, the junction contained 8 bases not matched to a gene. The CDR3 length is 15 residues. CDR3 region: CAWSRTGQRNSPLHF. The CDR3 region has the DNA TGTGCCTGGAGTCGTACGGGACAGAGAAATTCACCCCTCCACTTT.

The chain recombines TRBV28 with TRBJ2-7; TRBD2 agrees at 12 bases. Germline V CDR1 and CDR2: MDHEN, SYDVKM. V was pared by 7 bases and J by 5 bases, with 15 bases of the junction left unmatched. This CDR3 is built from 17 residues. The DNA for the CDR3 is TGTGCCAGCACCTTGGACCCCGGACTAGCGGGATTTGACGAGCAGTACTTC. Residues: CASTLDPGLAGFDEQYF.

The CDR3 region is CASSPLGGGGSTDTQYF. CDR3 sequence (DNA): TGTGCCAGCTCACCACTGGGCGGGGGAGGAAGCACAGATACGCAGTATTTT. The J gene is TRBJ2-3, the V gene TRBV18, with 7 bases matching TRBD2. Germline values: CDR1 KGHSH, CDR2 LQKENI. Trimming at V came to 1 base and at J to 0 bases, leaving 7 bases not matched to a gene. The CDR3 has 17 amino acids.

This chain connects TRBV9 to TRBJ2-1; D uncertain. This CDR3 has 14 amino acids. The germline V gene encodes CDR1 SGDLS and CDR2 YYNGEE. Trimming left V 4 bases short and J 3 bases short, with 11 bases between. This CDR3 reads CASSPMKGYNEQFF. The CDR3 DNA is TGTGCCAGCAGCCCGATGAAGGGCTACAATGAGCAGTTCTTC.

This chain links TRBV2 with TRBJ2-7; 12 bases align to TRBD2. This CDR3 is built from 14 residues. Germline loops: CDR1 SNHLY, CDR2 FYNNEI. Unmatched junction bases numbered 2, after V lost 6 bases and J lost 2 bases. This CDR3 reads CASRRTSGTYEQYF. CDR3 in DNA: TGTGCCAGCAGGAGGACTAGCGGGACCTACGAGCAGTACTTC.

The V gene is TRBV5-8, the J gene TRBJ1-2; D gene uncertain. The CDR3 covers 11 residues. Trimming cost V 4 bases and J 8 bases, with 9 bases left between them. The germline V gene has CDR1 SGHTS and CDR2 YDEGEE. The CDR3 region is CASSPKRGYTF. In DNA form, the CDR3 reads TGTGCCAGCAGCCCTAAAAGAGGCTACACCTTC. Full variable domain (rest looked up from reference TRBV5-8 and TRBJ1-2): EAGVTQSPTHLIKTRGQQATLRCSPISGHTSVYWYQQALGLGLQFLLWYDEGEERNRGNFPPRFSGRQFPNYSSELNVNALELEDSALYLCASSPKRGYTFGSGTRLTVV.

The J gene is TRBJ2-2, the V gene TRBV19; D gene unclear. Trimming cost V 7 bases and J 4 bases, with 16 bases left between them. This CDR3 region has 15 residues. Germline CDR1 is LNHDA and CDR2 is SQIVND (reference sequence). CDR3 amino acids: CASKVEGKITGELFF. In DNA, the CDR3 is TGTGCCAGTAAGGTTGAAGGAAAAATCACCGGGGAGCTGTTTTTT.

The V and J genes are TRBV2 and TRBJ2-3; D is perhaps TRBD2 (7 bases). Germline V gives CDR1 SNHLY, CDR2 FYNNEI. The CDR3 runs 13 residues. Trimming pared 6 bases from V and 5 bases from J, leaving 12 bases between. Written as DNA, the CDR3 is TGTGCCAGCAGGGGGGGGCCGGGAGATACGCAGTATTTT. Translated, it gives CASRGGPGDTQYF.

The DNA for the CDR3 is TGCGCCAGCAGCTTGGCAGACAGGGTTGAGGGAAACACCATATATTTT. As protein: CASSLADRVEGNTIYF. The chain uses TRBV5-1 and TRBJ1-3; the match to TRBD1 covers 7 bases. The length of the CDR3 is 16 residues. With 0 bases clipped from V and 4 bases from J, the junction kept 7 bases outside the gene matches. Germline loops: CDR1 SGHRS, CDR2 YFSETQ.

V usage is TRBV19 and J usage is TRBJ2-3, with D possibly being TRBD1 or TRBD2 (5 bases each). CDR3 length: 16 residues. Trimming took 4 bases from V and 2 from J, leaving 16 bases between them. The germline V gene encodes CDR1 LNHDA and CDR2 SQIVND (reference sequence). The CDR3 DNA is TGTGCCAGTAGTAAGCAGGGAGCATTCCTCACAGATACGCAGTATTTT. Translating it yields CASSKQGAFLTDTQYF. Full variable domain (missing parts from reference TRBV19 and TRBJ2-3): DGGITQSPKYLFRKEGQNVTLSCEQNLNHDAMYWYRQDPGQGLRLIYYSQIVNDFQKGDIAEGYSVSREKKESFPLTVTSAQKNPTAFYLCASSKQGAFLTDTQYFGPGTRLTVL.

V and J are TRBV18 and TRBJ2-7; 7 nucleotides line up with TRBD1. Germline V gene sequence: CDR1 KGHSH, CDR2 LQKENI. The J segment lost 3 bases and the V segment lost 4 bases, leaving 9 bases of the junction unmatched. This CDR3 has 15 amino acids. The CDR3 spells CASSRPGQSVYEQYF. The CDR3 region has the DNA TGTGCCAGCTCACGACCGGGACAGAGTGTCTACGAGCAGTACTTC.

The chain recombines TRBV15 with TRBJ2-7; D possibly uses TRBD1 or TRBD2 (5 bases each). This CDR3 comprises 14 residues. Trimming took off 3 bases at V and 3 bases at J, with 12 bases between the two ends. CDR1 is LNHNV and CDR2 is YYDKDF in the germline V gene (reference sequence). The CDR3 region is CATSSGDRLYEQYF. The CDR3 nucleotides are TGTGCCACCAGCAGCGGGGACCGTCTCTACGAGCAGTACTTC.

To note about this clone: This likely comes from a read error, as the CDR3 has no conserved phenylalanine or tryptophan at its end. The limits of the CDR3 on the DNA are not certain, so only TCRdb's listed CDR3 is given. The chain carries TRBV5-6 and TRBJ2-7; the tabulated D call, TRBD2, remains unverified against the DNA. Germline CDR1 reads SGHDT; CDR2 reads YYEEEE. A total of 12 residues make up the CDR3, ends included. The CDR3: CASSLSGGRFVS.

The chain is built from TRBV30 and TRBJ2-6; either TRBD1 or TRBD2 may fit D (5 bases each). Germline lookup yields CDR1 GTSNPN and CDR2 SVGIG (reference sequence). The CDR3 sequence is 14 residues long. The V end was cut by 4 bases, the J end by 2 bases, with 9 bases between. CDR3 amino acids: CAWKRGPGANVLTF. For the CDR3, the DNA is TGTGCCTGGAAAAGGGGACCTGGGGCCAACGTCCTGACTTTC. The full variable domain, its missing parts supplied by reference TRBV30 and TRBJ2-6, is SQTIHQWPATLVQPVGSPLSLECTVEGTSNPNLYWYRQAAGRGLQLLFYSVGIGQISSEVPQNLSASRPQDRQFILSSKKLLLSDSGFYLCAWKRGPGANVLTFGAGSRLTVL.

The chain combines TRBV4-2 with TRBJ1-1; the D is unclear. The V end was cut by 4 bases, the J end by 4 bases, with 13 bases between. CDR1 and CDR2 from the germline V gene are LGHNA and YNFKEQ. The CDR3 is 14 amino acids. The CDR3 DNA reads as TGTGCCAGCAGCCCCAAGGTGGAGGGCACTGAAGCTTTCTTT. This encodes CASSPKVEGTEAFF.

The J gene is TRBJ1-1, the V gene TRBV11-2; possibly TRBD1 for D (6 bases). V lost 2 bases and J 0 bases, leaving 7 bases between the germline ends. The V gene's germline CDR1 is SGHAT and CDR2 FQNNGV. The CDR3 is made up of 14 amino acids. The CDR3 bases are TGTGCCAGCAGCTTACAGGGGATGAACACTGAAGCTTTCTTT. Encoded protein: CASSLQGMNTEAFF.

This clone was counted a single time. V and J are TRBV6-5 and TRBJ1-2; TRBD1 is a possible D gene (5 bases). The ends were cut back, 10 bases at V and 3 bases at J, with 15 bases in the middle. The germline V gene has CDR1 MNHEY and CDR2 SVGAGI. The CDR3 runs 13 residues. The CDR3 nucleotides read TGTGCCACCGGGGACGGATCGTACTATGGCTACACCTTC. Its protein is CATGDGSYYGYTF.

The genes are TRBV19 and TRBJ1-5; D possibly corresponds to TRBD1 (6 bases). Germline loops: CDR1 LNHDA, CDR2 SQIVND (reference sequence). This CDR3 comprises 15 residues. Trimming took off 3 bases at V and 4 bases at J, with 13 bases between the two ends. CDR3 bases: TGTGCCAGTAGTATGGGGGGCAGGGGAAATCAGCCCCAGCATTTT. Its protein product is CASSMGGRGNQPQHF.

V usage is TRBV6-1 and J usage is TRBJ2-7, with D unresolved. V was pared by 7 bases and J by 3 bases, with 7 bases between. The CDR3 sequence is 11 residues long. The germline gives CDR1 MNHNS, CDR2 SASEGT. Here the CDR3 reads CASIANYEQYF. The CDR3 DNA reads as TGTGCCAGCATCGCGAACTACGAGCAGTACTTC.

The genes are TRBV16 and TRBJ1-5, with 8 nucleotides matching TRBD1. Germline values: CDR1 KGHSY, CDR2 FQNENV. The CDR3 loop spans 15 amino acids. V dropped 5 bases and J dropped 3; count of bases not matched to a gene: 6. In DNA, the CDR3 is TGTGCCAGCAGCGAACAGGGGGGTAACAATCAGCCCCAGCATTTT. Translating gives CASSEQGGNNQPQHF.

CDR3 region: CASSDAGVGTDTQYF. CDR3 in DNA: TGTGCCAGCAGTGATGCGGGAGTAGGTACAGATACGCAGTATTTT. The V call is TRBV2, the J call TRBJ2-3, with 7 bases fitting TRBD2. Germline CDR1 SNHLY, CDR2 FYNNEI. Unmatched junction bases numbered 6, after V lost 3 bases and J lost 3 bases. The CDR3 is made up of 15 amino acids.